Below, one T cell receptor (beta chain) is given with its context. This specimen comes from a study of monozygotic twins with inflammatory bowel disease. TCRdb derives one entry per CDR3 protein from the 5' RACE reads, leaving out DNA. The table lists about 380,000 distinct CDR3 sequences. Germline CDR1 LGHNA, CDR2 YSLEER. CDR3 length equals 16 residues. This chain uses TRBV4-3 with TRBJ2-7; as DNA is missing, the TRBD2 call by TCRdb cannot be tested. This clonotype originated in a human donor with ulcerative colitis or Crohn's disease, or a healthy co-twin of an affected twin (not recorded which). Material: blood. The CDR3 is CASSLSRWTDSYEQYF.